What follows are 19 T cell receptor beta chains derived from one specimen sequenced in a study of shared clonotypes between healthy human individuals. Data came from immunoSEQ multiplex PCR; TCRdb stores just in-frame clones and leaves some out. Of 1 million to 1.3 million clones listed, 75% to 80% were seen once; the top ten hold roughly 0.57%. The source material was memory CD4+ T cells from PBMCs. Subset described: CD45RA-negative fraction. Source of these receptors: a man younger than 30 in good health. Some clones in this sample may be carry-over from other donors' samples.

CDR3 sequence (DNA): TGTGCCAGCAGCCCATACGGGGAGCCCTACAATGAGCAGTTCTTC. It encodes CASSPYGEPYNEQFF. The V gene is TRBV7-3, the J gene TRBJ2-1; TRBD2 is a possible D gene (5 bases). CDR1 SGHTA and CDR2 FQGTGA come from the germline V gene. The V end was cut by 5 bases, the J end by 2 bases, with 13 bases between. There are 15 residues in the CDR3.

The chain uses TRBV5-4 and TRBJ2-6; possible D gene TRBD2, 5 bases. V shed 0 bases and J shed 3 bases, with 10 bases lying between them. Germline V gives CDR1 SGHNT, CDR2 YYREEE (reference sequence). The CDR3 covers 16 residues. The CDR3 nucleotides are TGTGCCAGCAGCTTGGGAGGTGGGAGTGGGGCCAACGTCCTGACTTTC. It is translated as CASSLGGGSGANVLTF.

This clone has just a few counts. V is TRBV5-4 and J is TRBJ2-1; TRBD2 aligns across 10 bases. The V gene's germline CDR1 is SGHNT and CDR2 YYREEE (reference sequence). CDR3 length: 14 residues. V lost 4 bases, J lost 8 bases, and 6 bases stayed unmatched. CDR3 sequence reads: CASSLTSGRDEQFF. The DNA for the CDR3 is TGTGCCAGCAGCCTCACAAGCGGGAGGGATGAGCAGTTCTTC. The full variable domain, in which reference TRBV5-4 and TRBJ2-1 provide the parts outside the CDR3, is ETGVTQSPTHLIKTRGQQVTLRCSSQSGHNTVSWYQQALGQGPQFIFQYYREEENGRGNFPPRFSGLQFPNYSSELNVNALELDDSALYLCASSLTSGRDEQFFGPGTRLTVL.

In this sample, this clone turned up a few times. The chain recombines TRBV4-2 with TRBJ2-1; no clear D. Germline V gene lookup returns CDR1 LGHNA and CDR2 YNFKEQ. The CDR3 extends over 14 amino acids. Trimming removed 0 bases from V and 9 bases from J, with 12 bases in between. In DNA, the CDR3 is TGTGCCAGCAGCCAAGATGTTGGCGATAGTGAGCAGTTCTTC. Protein sequence: CASSQDVGDSEQFF.

This sequence joins TRBV13 and TRBJ2-7, with D perhaps matching TRBD1 (5 bases). With 0 bases removed from V and 0 bases from J, the gap between germline ends came to 15 bases. CDR1 is PRHDT and CDR2 is FYEKMQ in the germline V gene (reference sequence). This CDR3 has 17 residues. The DNA for the CDR3 is TGTGCCAGCAGCTTAGGGGGGCGTTTTCTTAGCTCCTACGAGCAGTACTTC. Residues: CASSLGGRFLSSYEQYF.

The chain combines TRBV30 with TRBJ2-1; D remains unclear. V was cut by 3 bases and J by 2 bases, with 5 bases left in between. CDR3 size: 12 residues. Germline V gene sequence: CDR1 GTSNPN, CDR2 SVGIG (reference sequence). The CDR3 reads CAWSSAYNEQFF. CDR3 DNA sequence: TGTGCCTGGAGCAGCGCCTACAATGAGCAGTTCTTC.

The chain uses TRBV11-3 and TRBJ2-7; no clear D gene. The CDR3 sequence is 13 residues long. CDR1 is SGHNT and CDR2 is YENEEA in the germline V gene. V lost 3 bases, J lost 7 bases, and 13 bases lay in between. This chain's CDR3 is CASSFGPRTEQYF. The CDR3 bases are TGTGCCAGCAGCTTTGGGCCGCGCACAGAGCAGTACTTC. Full variable domain (missing parts from reference TRBV11-3 and TRBJ2-7): EAGVVQSPRYKIIEKKQPVAFWCNPISGHNTLYWYLQNLGQGPELLIRYENEEAVDDSQLPKDRFSAERLKGVDSTLKIQPAELGDSAVYLCASSFGPRTEQYFGPGTRLTVT.

The V call is TRBV28, the J call TRBJ1-1, with 7 bases matching TRBD1. The CDR3 is made up of 15 amino acids. V dropped 3 bases and J dropped 5; count of bases not matched to a gene: 9. Germline assignment: CDR1 MDHEN and CDR2 SYDVKM. CDR3 in amino acids: CASSLQTGKGTEAFF. CDR3 DNA sequence: TGTGCCAGCAGTTTGCAGACAGGGAAGGGAACTGAAGCTTTCTTT. Filled out from reference TRBV28 and TRBJ1-1, the complete variable domain reads DVKVTQSSRYLVKRTGEKVFLECVQDMDHENMFWYRQDPGLGLRLIYFSYDVKMKEKGDIPEGYSVSREKKERFSLILESASTNQTSMYLCASSLQTGKGTEAFFGQGTRLTVV.

The rearrangement links TRBV10-3 to TRBJ2-2, with TRBD1 as a possible D gene (5 bases). This CDR3 spans 14 amino acids. Germline V gene sequence: CDR1 ENHRY, CDR2 SYGVKD. V was pared by 6 bases and J by 5 bases, with 13 bases between. CDR3 sequence: CAISLTQGTGELFF. The DNA of the CDR3 is TGTGCCATCAGCCTAACGCAGGGAACCGGGGAGCTGTTTTTT.

This CDR3 is CASSSGRVDTQYF. The CDR3 coding sequence is TGTGCCAGCAGCTCCGGCCGGGTAGATACGCAGTATTTT. This sequence joins TRBV7-3 and TRBJ2-3, with no clear D. Germline CDR1 is SGHTA and CDR2 is FQGTGA. Trimming removed 4 bases at V and 5 bases at J, with 10 bases between. The CDR3 loop spans 13 amino acids.

This clone was detected ten times or more. Different DNA sequences within this sample yield the same CDR3. J is TRBJ2-1 and V is TRBV29-1, with 10 nucleotides matching TRBD1. Germline CDR1 SQVTM, CDR2 ANQGSEA. This CDR3 spans 14 amino acids. V was pared by 7 bases and J by 3 bases, with 6 bases of the junction left unmatched. The CDR3: CSALRDRGYNEQFF. As DNA, the CDR3 is TGCAGCGCGCTCCGGGACAGGGGCTACAATGAGCAGTTCTTC.

The J gene is TRBJ2-2, the V gene TRBV28, with D possibly matching TRBD2 (6 bases). The CDR3 sequence is 13 residues long. The V gene's germline CDR1 is MDHEN and CDR2 SYDVKM. V was trimmed by 7 bases and J by 6 bases, leaving 12 bases between them. Here the CDR3 reads CASTPGGSGELFF. The CDR3 DNA follows: TGTGCCAGCACCCCCGGGGGTTCCGGGGAGCTGTTTTTT. Complete variable domain (other parts from reference TRBV28 and TRBJ2-2): DVKVTQSSRYLVKRTGEKVFLECVQDMDHENMFWYRQDPGLGLRLIYFSYDVKMKEKGDIPEGYSVSREKKERFSLILESASTNQTSMYLCASTPGGSGELFFGEGSRLTVL.

CDR3 amino acids: CASSQNTPRSGANVLTF. The CDR3 DNA is TGTGCCAGCTCACAAAATACCCCGAGGTCTGGGGCCAACGTCCTGACTTTC. The J gene is TRBJ2-6, the V gene TRBV18; D unclear. CDR1 is KGHSH and CDR2 is LQKENI in the germline V gene. V lost 4 bases to trimming and J lost 1 base, with 14 bases between them. The CDR3 is made up of 17 amino acids.

The V call is TRBV2, the J call TRBJ1-5; 8 bases line up with TRBD1. Losses at the gene ends were 8 bases for V and 2 bases for J; bases not matched to a gene: 8. This CDR3 region has 15 residues. The germline V gene encodes CDR1 SNHLY and CDR2 FYNNEI. The CDR3 reads CASGFQTGGNQPQHF. CDR3 nucleotides: TGTGCCAGCGGATTCCAGACAGGGGGCAATCAGCCCCAGCATTTT.

For this clone: Other DNA sequences within the sample encode an identical CDR3. The chain couples TRBV9 to TRBJ1-3; D remains unclear. This CDR3 contains 15 residues. The germline V gene encodes CDR1 SGDLS and CDR2 YYNGEE. Between the trimmed V and J ends, which lost 4 bases and 0 bases, there was a span of 11 bases. CDR3 sequence: CASSPGRSSGNTIYF. The CDR3 nucleotides are TGTGCCAGCAGCCCGGGTCGAAGCTCTGGAAACACCATATATTTT.

The chain carries TRBV28 and TRBJ2-1; 13 bases are shared with TRBD2. The germline CDR1 and CDR2 sequences are MDHEN and SYDVKM. The CDR3 length is 15 residues. V gave up 6 bases and J gave up 7 bases; unmatched junction bases: 6. This CDR3 is CASSRLAGGFNEQFF. The CDR3 DNA reads TGTGCCAGCAGCCGACTAGCGGGAGGATTTAATGAGCAGTTCTTC. Full variable domain (missing parts from reference TRBV28 and TRBJ2-1): DVKVTQSSRYLVKRTGEKVFLECVQDMDHENMFWYRQDPGLGLRLIYFSYDVKMKEKGDIPEGYSVSREKKERFSLILESASTNQTSMYLCASSRLAGGFNEQFFGPGTRLTVL.

The chain has TRBV19 and TRBJ2-7, with TRBD1 matching over 7 bases. J was trimmed by 2 bases and V by 4 bases; bases with no gene match: 11. The V gene's germline CDR1 is LNHDA and CDR2 SQIVND (reference sequence). The CDR3 runs to 16 residues. The CDR3, as DNA: TGTGCCAGTAGTAGCATCCGGGACAGACCCACCTACGAGCAGTACTTC. Protein sequence: CASSSIRDRPTYEQYF.

This clone was detected once. The CDR3 DNA sequence: TGTGCCAGCAGTGTTCTAGCGGGAGAATATGAGCAGTTCTTC. It encodes CASSVLAGEYEQFF. The V gene is TRBV25-1, the J gene TRBJ2-1, with TRBD2 identical over 10 bases. V was clipped by 4 bases and J by 8 bases; unmatched bases: 5. Per germline, CDR1 MGHDK and CDR2 SYGVNS. The CDR3 is 14 amino acids.

This sequence joins TRBV28 and TRBJ1-2, with 7 bases fitting TRBD1. This CDR3 comprises 12 residues. Germline V CDR1 and CDR2: MDHEN, SYDVKM. The V segment lost 6 bases and the J segment 8 bases; nucleotides outside the gene matches: 6. CDR3 DNA sequence: TGTGCCAGCAGGACGACAGGGAAAGGCTACACCTTC. Residues: CASRTTGKGYTF.